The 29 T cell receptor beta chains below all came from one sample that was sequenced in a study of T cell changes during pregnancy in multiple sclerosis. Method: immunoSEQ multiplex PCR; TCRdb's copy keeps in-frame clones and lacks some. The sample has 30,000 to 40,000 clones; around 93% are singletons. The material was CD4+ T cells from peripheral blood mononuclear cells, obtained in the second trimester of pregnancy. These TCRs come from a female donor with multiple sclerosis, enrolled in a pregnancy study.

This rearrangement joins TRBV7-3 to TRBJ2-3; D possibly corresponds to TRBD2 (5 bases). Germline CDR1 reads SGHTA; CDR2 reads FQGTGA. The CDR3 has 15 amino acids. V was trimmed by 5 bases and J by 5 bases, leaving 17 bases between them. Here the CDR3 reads CASSPGVAGGDTQYF. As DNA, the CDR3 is TGTGCCAGCAGCCCTGGAGTTGCAGGAGGAGATACGCAGTATTTT.

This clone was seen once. Here the CDR3 reads CASTKREGWDEQYF. DNA of the CDR3: TGTGCCAGCACCAAGCGGGAGGGTTGGGACGAGCAGTACTTC. J is TRBJ2-7 and V is TRBV2; 10 bases line up with TRBD2. V gave up 7 bases and J gave up 5 bases; unmatched junction bases: 8. The germline V gene has CDR1 SNHLY and CDR2 FYNNEI. This CDR3 is 14 amino acids long.

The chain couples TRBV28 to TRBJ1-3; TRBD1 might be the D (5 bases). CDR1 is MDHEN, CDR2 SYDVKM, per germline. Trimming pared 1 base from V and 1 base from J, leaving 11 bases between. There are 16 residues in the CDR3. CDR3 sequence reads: CASSLLGGGSGNTIYF. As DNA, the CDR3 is TGTGCCAGCAGTTTATTGGGCGGGGGGTCTGGAAACACCATATATTTT.

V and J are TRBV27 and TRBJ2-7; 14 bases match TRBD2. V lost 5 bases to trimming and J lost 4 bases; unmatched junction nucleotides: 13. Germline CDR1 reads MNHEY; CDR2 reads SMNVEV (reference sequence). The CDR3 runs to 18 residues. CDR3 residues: CASSPTHPGLAGVYEQYF. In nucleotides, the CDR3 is TGTGCCAGCAGTCCCACCCATCCGGGACTAGCGGGAGTTTACGAGCAGTACTTC.

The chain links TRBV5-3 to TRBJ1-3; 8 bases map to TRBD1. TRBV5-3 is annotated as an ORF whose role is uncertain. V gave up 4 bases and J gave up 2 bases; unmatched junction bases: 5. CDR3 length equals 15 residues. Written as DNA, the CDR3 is TGTGCCAGAAGCGAGCGGACAGGGACTGGAAACACCATATATTTT. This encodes CARSERTGTGNTIYF.

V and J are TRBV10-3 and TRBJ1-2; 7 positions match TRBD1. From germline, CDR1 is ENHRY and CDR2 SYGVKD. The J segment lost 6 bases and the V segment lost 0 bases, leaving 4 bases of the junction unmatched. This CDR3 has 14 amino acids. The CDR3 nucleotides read TGTGCCATCAGTGAGTCTAGGGGGCAGGATGGCTACACCTTC. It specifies CAISESRGQDGYTF.

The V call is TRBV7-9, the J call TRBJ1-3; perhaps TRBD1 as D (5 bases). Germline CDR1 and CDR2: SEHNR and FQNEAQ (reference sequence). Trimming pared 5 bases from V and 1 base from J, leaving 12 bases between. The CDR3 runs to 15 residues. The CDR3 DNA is TGTGCCAGCAGCGTGACGGGGGATTCTGGAAACACCATATATTTT. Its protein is CASSVTGDSGNTIYF.

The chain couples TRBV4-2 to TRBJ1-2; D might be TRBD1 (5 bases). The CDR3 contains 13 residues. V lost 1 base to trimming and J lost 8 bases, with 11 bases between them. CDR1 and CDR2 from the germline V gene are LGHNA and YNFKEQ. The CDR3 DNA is TGTGCCAGCAGCCAAGGGGTCTCAGGGGGCTACACCTTC. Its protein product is CASSQGVSGGYTF.

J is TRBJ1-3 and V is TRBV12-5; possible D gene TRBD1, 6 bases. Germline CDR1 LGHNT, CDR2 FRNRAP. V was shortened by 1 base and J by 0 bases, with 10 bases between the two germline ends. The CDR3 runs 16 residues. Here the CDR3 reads CASGLGQGISGNTIYF. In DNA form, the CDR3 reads TGTGCTAGTGGTTTGGGTCAGGGGATCTCTGGAAACACCATATATTTT.

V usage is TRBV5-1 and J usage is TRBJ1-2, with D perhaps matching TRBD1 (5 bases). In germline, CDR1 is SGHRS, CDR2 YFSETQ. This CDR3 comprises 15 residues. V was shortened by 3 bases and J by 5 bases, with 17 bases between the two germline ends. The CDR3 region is CASSSRTQEVYGYTF. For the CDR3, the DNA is TGCGCCAGCAGCTCCCGGACACAAGAAGTGTATGGCTACACCTTC.

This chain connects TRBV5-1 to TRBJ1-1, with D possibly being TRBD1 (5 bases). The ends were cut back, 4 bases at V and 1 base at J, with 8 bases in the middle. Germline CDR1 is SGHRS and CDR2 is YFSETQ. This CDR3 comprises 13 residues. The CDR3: CASSRTGNTEAFF. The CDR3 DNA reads TGCGCCAGCAGCCGAACAGGGAACACTGAAGCTTTCTTT. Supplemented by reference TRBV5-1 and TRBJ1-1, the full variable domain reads KAGVTQTPRYLIKTRGQQVTLSCSPISGHRSVSWYQQTPGQGLQFLFEYFSETQRNKGNFPGRFSGRQFSNSRSEMNVSTLELGDSALYLCASSRTGNTEAFFGQGTRLTVV.

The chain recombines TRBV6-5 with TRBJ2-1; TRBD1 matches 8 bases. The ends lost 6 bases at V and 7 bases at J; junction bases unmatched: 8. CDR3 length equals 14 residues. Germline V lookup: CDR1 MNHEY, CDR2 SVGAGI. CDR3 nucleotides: TGTGCCAGCAGGAAGGACAGGGCTGGGAATGAGCAGTTCTTC. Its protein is CASRKDRAGNEQFF.

In nucleotides, the CDR3 is TGTGCCATCACTCCGACGGGGGCTGGGGCCAACGTCCTGACTTTC. It specifies CAITPTGAGANVLTF. This sequence joins TRBV10-3 and TRBJ2-6, with a weak D call TRBD2 (6 bases). This CDR3 spans 15 amino acids. V gave up 7 bases and J gave up 2 bases, with 12 bases separating them. Germline assignment: CDR1 ENHRY and CDR2 SYGVKD.

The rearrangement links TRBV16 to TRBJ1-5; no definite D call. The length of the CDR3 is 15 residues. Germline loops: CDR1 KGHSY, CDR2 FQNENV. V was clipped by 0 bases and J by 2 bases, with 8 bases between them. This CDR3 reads CASSQSGQGNQPQHF. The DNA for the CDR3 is TGTGCCAGCAGCCAATCAGGCCAGGGCAATCAGCCCCAGCATTTT.

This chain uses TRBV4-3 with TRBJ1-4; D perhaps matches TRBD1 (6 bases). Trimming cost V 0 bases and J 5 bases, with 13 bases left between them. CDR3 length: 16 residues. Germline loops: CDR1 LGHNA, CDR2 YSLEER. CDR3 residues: CASSQEGWTENEKLFF. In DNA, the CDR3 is TGCGCCAGCAGCCAAGAGGGGTGGACAGAGAATGAAAAACTGTTTTTT.

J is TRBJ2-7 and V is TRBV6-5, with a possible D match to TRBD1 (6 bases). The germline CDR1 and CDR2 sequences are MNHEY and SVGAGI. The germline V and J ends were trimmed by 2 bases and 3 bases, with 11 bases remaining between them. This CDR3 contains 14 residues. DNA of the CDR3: TGTGCCAGCAGTTACAATTTGGACAGCTACGAGCAGTACTTC. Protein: CASSYNLDSYEQYF.

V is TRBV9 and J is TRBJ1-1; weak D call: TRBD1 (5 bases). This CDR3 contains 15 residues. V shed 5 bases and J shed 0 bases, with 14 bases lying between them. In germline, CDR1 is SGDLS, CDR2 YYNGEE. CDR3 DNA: TGTGCCAGCAGTGGCGGGGCAGCCATGAACACTGAAGCTTTCTTT. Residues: CASSGGAAMNTEAFF.

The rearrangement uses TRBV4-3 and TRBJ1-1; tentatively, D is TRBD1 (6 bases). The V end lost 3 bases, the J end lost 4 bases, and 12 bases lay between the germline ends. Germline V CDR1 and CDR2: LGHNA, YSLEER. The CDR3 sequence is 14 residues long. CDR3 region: CASSHNRDSTEAFF. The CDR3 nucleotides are TGCGCCAGCAGCCACAACAGGGATTCCACTGAAGCTTTCTTT.

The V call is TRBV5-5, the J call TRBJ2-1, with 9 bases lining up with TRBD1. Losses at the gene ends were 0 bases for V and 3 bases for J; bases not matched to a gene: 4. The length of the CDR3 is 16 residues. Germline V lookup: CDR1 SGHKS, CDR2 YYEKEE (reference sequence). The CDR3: CASSLGRDRDYNEQFF. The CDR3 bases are TGTGCCAGCAGCTTGGGACGGGACAGGGACTACAATGAGCAGTTCTTC.

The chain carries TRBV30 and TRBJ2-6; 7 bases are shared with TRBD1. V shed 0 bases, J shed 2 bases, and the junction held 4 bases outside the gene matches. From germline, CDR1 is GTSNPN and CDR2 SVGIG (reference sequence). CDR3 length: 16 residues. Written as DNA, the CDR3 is TGTGCCTGGAGTGTAACCGGGACAGCTGGGGCCAACGTCCTGACTTTC. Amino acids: CAWSVTGTAGANVLTF.

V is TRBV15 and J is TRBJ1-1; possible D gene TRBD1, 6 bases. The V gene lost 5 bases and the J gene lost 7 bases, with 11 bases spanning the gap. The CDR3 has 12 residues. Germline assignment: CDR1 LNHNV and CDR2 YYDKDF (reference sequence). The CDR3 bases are TGTGCCACCAGCCGCTCAGGGGTTGAAGCTTTCTTT. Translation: CATSRSGVEAFF.

The CDR3 loop is CASSPLRQGVDQPQHF. As DNA, the CDR3 is TGTGCCAGCTCACCGCTTCGACAGGGAGTCGATCAGCCCCAGCATTTT. This chain uses TRBV18 with TRBJ1-5; 7 positions agree with TRBD1. The J segment lost 5 bases and the V segment lost 3 bases, leaving 10 bases of the junction unmatched. Germline CDR1 reads KGHSH; CDR2 reads LQKENI. The CDR3 spans 16 residues. Variable domain in full (rest from reference TRBV18 and TRBJ1-5): NAGVMQNPRHLVRRRGQEARLRCSPMKGHSHVYWYRQLPEEGLKFMVYLQKENIIDESGMPKERFSAEFPKEGPSILRIQQVVRGDSAAYFCASSPLRQGVDQPQHFGDGTRLSIL.

CDR3 protein: CASSQDQWLGLQGGPSYEQYF. For the CDR3, the DNA is TGCGCCAGCAGCCAAGATCAATGGTTGGGGCTACAGGGGGGACCCTCCTACGAGCAGTACTTC. V is TRBV4-1 and J is TRBJ2-7; 8 bases line up with TRBD1. Germline V gene sequence: CDR1 MGHRA, CDR2 YSYEKL. V shed 0 bases, J shed 0 bases, and the junction held 19 bases outside the gene matches. This CDR3 contains 21 residues.

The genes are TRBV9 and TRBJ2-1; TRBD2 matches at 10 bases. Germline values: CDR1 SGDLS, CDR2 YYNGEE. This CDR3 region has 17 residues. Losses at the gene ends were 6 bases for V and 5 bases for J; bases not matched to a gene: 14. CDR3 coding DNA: TGTGCCAGCACCCCAGGGGAACAGCGGGGGGGACACAATGAGCAGTTCTTC. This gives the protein CASTPGEQRGGHNEQFF.

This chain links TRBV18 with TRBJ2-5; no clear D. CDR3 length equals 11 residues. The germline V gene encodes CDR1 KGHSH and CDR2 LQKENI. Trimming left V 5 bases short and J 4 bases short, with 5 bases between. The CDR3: CASSSSETQYF. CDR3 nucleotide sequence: TGTGCCAGCTCATCGTCAGAGACCCAGTACTTC.

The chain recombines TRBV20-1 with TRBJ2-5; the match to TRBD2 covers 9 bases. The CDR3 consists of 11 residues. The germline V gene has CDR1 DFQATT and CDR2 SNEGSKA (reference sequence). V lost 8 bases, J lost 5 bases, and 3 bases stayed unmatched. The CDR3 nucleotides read TGCAGTATAAGCGGGGGGGAGACCCAGTACTTC. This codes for CSISGGETQYF.

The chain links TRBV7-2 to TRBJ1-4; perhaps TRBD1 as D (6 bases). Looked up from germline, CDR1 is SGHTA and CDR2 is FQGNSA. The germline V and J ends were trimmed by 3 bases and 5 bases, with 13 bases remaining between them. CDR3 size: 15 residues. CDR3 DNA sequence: TGTGCCAGCAGCTTGTGGTCCAGGGGCAATGAAAAACTGTTTTTT. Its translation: CASSLWSRGNEKLFF.

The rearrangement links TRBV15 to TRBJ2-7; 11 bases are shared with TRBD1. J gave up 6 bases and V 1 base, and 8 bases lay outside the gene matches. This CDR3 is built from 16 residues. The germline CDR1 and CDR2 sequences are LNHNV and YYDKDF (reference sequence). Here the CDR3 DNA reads TGTGCCACCAGCAGAGGTGGGACAGGGGGACCGAGCGAGCAGTACTTC. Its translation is CATSRGGTGGPSEQYF.

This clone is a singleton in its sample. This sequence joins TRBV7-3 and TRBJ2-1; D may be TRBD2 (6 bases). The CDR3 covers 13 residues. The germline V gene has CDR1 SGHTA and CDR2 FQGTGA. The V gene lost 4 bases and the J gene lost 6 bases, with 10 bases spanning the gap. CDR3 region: CASSSTSPNEQFF. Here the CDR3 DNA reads TGTGCCAGCAGCTCGACTAGTCCCAATGAGCAGTTCTTC.